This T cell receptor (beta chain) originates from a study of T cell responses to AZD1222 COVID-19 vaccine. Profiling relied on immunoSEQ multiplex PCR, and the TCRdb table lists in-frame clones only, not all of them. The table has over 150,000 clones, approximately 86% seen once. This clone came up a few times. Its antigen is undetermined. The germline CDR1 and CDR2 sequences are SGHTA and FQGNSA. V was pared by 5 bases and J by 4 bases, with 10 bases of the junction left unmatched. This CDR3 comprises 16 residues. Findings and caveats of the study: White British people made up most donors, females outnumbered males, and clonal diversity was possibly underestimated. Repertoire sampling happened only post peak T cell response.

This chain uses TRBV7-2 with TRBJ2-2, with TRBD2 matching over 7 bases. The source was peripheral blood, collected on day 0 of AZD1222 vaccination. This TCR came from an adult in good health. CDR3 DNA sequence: TGTGCCAGCAGCCCCTGGGGGGGACCCGGCACCGGGGAGCTGTTTTTT. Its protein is CASSPWGGPGTGELFF.